The 28 T cell receptor beta chains below all came from one sample that was sequenced in a study of tumor-infiltrating lymphocytes in primary liver carcinoma (dated by TCRdb to about 2017). For sequencing, an Illumina HiSeq 2500 was employed. Starting from about 550 ng total RNA, TCRbeta-specific cDNA was produced by reverse transcription with a constant-region primer and ProtoScript II reverse transcriptase. Three nested multiplex PCR rounds, following a slightly modified ARM-PCR procedure, were used to build the TCRbeta libraries. Each of the first two PCR rounds ran for approximately 10 cycles using multiplex TRBV1-TRBV30 forward primers together with a Cbeta reverse primer. Starting from the raw public reads, TCRdb applied fastp trimming at Q25, assembled clones with MiXCR and retained in-frame beta chains. Rows matching on CDR3 protein sequence are summarized as one entry with the most common DNA and genes. The sample table lists 95,000 to 150,000 distinct CDR3 sequences, 64% of them with a count of one. The ten biggest clones cover less than 10% of the sample.

Without any cell sorting, total RNA and DNA were co-extracted from roughly 21-30 mg of bulk tissue using the AllPrep DNA/RNA mini kit. The sequenced sample consisted of liver tumor tissue from sampling region 3. What the cell subset or site label conveys for this sample: tumor region T3, left-lateral pole. These receptors were obtained from an older woman with primary liver carcinoma and hepatitis B virus infection.

Notes on this clonotype: This may be a read error, as it is one base from a much larger clone. The chain couples TRBV29-1 to TRBJ1-3; D is unresolved. CDR1 and CDR2 from the germline V gene are SQVTM and ANQGSEA. The CDR3 runs to 13 residues. CDR3 sequence: CSVGHSSGNTVYF. The CDR3 DNA reads TGCAGCGTTGGACACAGCTCTGGAAACACCGTATATTTT.

As for this clonotype: At one end, the junction sequence differs from germline, possibly due to a read error. J is TRBJ1-1 and V is TRBV6-1; the D is unclear. The CDR3 loop spans 13 amino acids. Germline CDR1 is MNHNS and CDR2 is SASEGT. CDR3 bases: TGTGCCAGCAGTGAAAGTGAGAACACTGAAACTTTCTTC. Protein sequence: CASSESENTETFF.

Notes on this clonotype: Relative to the germline gene, one junction end is altered; a read error may explain this. V is TRBV6-2 or TRBV6-3 and J is TRBJ2-1, with TRBD2 identical over 12 bases. Germline-derived CDR1 and CDR2 are MNHEY and SVGEGT. This CDR3 has 17 residues. CDR3 coding DNA: TGTGCCAGCAGTTTGAGGCGGACTAGCGGGATCCACAGTGAGCAGATCTTC. It codes for CASSLRRTSGIHSEQIF.

About this clonotype itself: At one end the junction does not follow the germline gene, possibly because of a read error. The rearrangement links TRBV29-1 to TRBJ2-3; D is unclear. The length of the CDR3 is 14 residues. Germline V gene lookup returns CDR1 SQVTM and CDR2 ANQGSEA. The CDR3 nucleotides read TGCAGCGTCCAGCCTAACGCAAGCACAGATGCGCAGTATTTT. Translating it yields CSVQPNASTDAQYF.

This chain joins TRBV12-3 or TRBV12-4 and TRBJ1-2; a weak D match, TRBD1 (6 bases). Trimming stripped 8 bases from V and 4 bases from J, with 14 bases between. CDR3 size: 13 residues. CDR3 sequence reads: CASDRPGAYGYTF. DNA for the CDR3: TGTGCCAGCGATCGCCCAGGGGCCTATGGCTACACCTTC.

In regard to this clonotype: At one of its ends the junction is not consistent with the germline gene, which may arise from a read error. This sequence joins TRBV29-1 and TRBJ2-7, with 9 bases lining up with TRBD1. Per the germline V gene, CDR1 is SQVTM and CDR2 is ANQGSEA. The CDR3 is 14 residues long. CDR3 loop: CRVLGQGRSYEQYF. The CDR3 DNA is TGCCGCGTCCTCGGACAGGGGCGCTCCTACGAGCAGTACTTC.

About this clonotype itself: Given a much more abundant clone one base away, this may be a read error. The chain joins TRBV12-5 to TRBJ1-5, with TRBD1 identical over 8 bases. The CDR3 is made up of 14 amino acids. Germline assignment: CDR1 LGHNT and CDR2 FRNRAP. J was trimmed by 4 bases and V by 6 bases; bases with no gene match: 5. The CDR3 DNA is TGTGCTAGTGGACTGGACAGGGCGAATCAGCCCCAGCATTTT. It is translated as CASGLDRANQPQHF.

A note on this clonotype: A junction boundary mismatches the germline segment, possibly from a read error. The V call is TRBV11-2, the J call TRBJ1-3, with D hard to call. The CDR3 extends over 15 amino acids. CDR1 is SGHAT and CDR2 is FQNNGV in the germline V gene. In nucleotides, the CDR3 is TGTGCCAACAGCCAGACAACCACCTCTGGAAACACCATATATTTT. Amino acids: CANSQTTTSGNTIYF.

Comments on this clonotype: Relative to the germline gene, one junction end is altered; a read error may explain this. V is TRBV11-2 and J is TRBJ2-1; D perhaps matches TRBD2 (6 bases). Germline V CDR1 and CDR2: SGHAT, FQNNGV. This CDR3 is built from 13 residues. Written as DNA, the CDR3 is TGCGCCAGCAGCCTGGAGGGGACCGGTGAGCAGTTCTTC. Translation: CASSLEGTGEQFF.

Concerning this clonotype: Relative to the germline gene, one junction end is altered; a read error may explain this. V and J are TRBV9 and TRBJ2-2, with 7 bases that match TRBD2. CDR1 and CDR2 (germline): SGDLS, YYNGEE. The CDR3 loop spans 14 amino acids. CDR3 in DNA: TGTGCCTCCCGAACAGAGGGAGGGACCGGGAAGCTGTTTTTT. Protein sequence: CASRTEGGTGKLFF.

This clonotype occurred once. The CDR3 carries no conserved terminal phenylalanine or tryptophan, so it likely arises from a read error. It is unclear where the CDR3 begins or ends on the DNA, so no DNA is shown, and the CDR3 is as TCRdb lists it. This rearrangement joins TRBV11-2 to TRBJ2-1; TRBD2, as called in the table, went unchecked against the DNA. Germline V gives CDR1 SGHAT, CDR2 FQNNGV. The CDR3 is 16 residues long, counting both termini. CDR3 residues: CASSLVGLAGLNEQLI.

A word on this clonotype: A read error may be the cause here, since a much bigger clone is one base away. J is TRBJ1-1 and V is TRBV7-8; D remains unclear. Germline V gives CDR1 SGHVS, CDR2 FQNEAQ. There are 16 residues in the CDR3. DNA for the CDR3: TGTGCCAGCAGCTTACGTCAGGACGTTATGAACTCTGAAGCTTTCTTT. Amino acid sequence: CASSLRQDVMNSEAFF. Using reference TRBV7-8 and TRBJ1-1 for the parts outside the CDR3, the full variable domain is GAGVSQSPRYKVAKRGQDVALRCDPISGHVSLFWYQQALGQGPEFLTYFQNEAQLDKSGLPSDRFFAERPEGSVSTLKIQRTQQEDSAVYLCASSLRQDVMNSEAFFGQGTRLTVV.

Turning to this clonotype: The junction departs from the called germline gene at one end, perhaps through a read error. The chain recombines TRBV11-1 with TRBJ2-1; D possibly matches TRBD1 or TRBD2 (6 bases each). The germline V gene encodes CDR1 SGHAT and CDR2 FQDESV (reference sequence). The CDR3 runs 15 residues. CDR3 sequence reads: CPSSLGGTTYNEQFF. The CDR3 DNA is TGTCCCAGTAGCCTAGGGGGGACGACCTACAATGAGCAGTTCTTC.

With respect to this clonotype: Germline and junction disagree at one end, which may indicate a read error. The chain uses TRBV11-2 and TRBJ1-2; 7 bases fit TRBD1. Germline V gene sequence: CDR1 SGHAT, CDR2 FQNNGV. The CDR3 covers 15 residues. The CDR3 DNA sequence: TGTGTCAACAGCTTAGAGGGGGCCAGTGGCGGTGGCGACACCTTC. It is translated as CVNSLEGASGGGDTF.

In this sample, this clonotype turned up a few times. The rearrangement links TRBV5-1 to TRBJ2-2, with TRBD1 identical over 11 bases. Germline lookup yields CDR1 SGHRS and CDR2 YFSETQ. The CDR3 is made up of 16 amino acids. The J segment lost 3 bases and the V segment lost 2 bases, leaving 3 bases of the junction unmatched. The CDR3 DNA is TGCGCCAGCAGCTTAAGGACAGGGGGCGACACCGGGGAGCTGTTTTTT. Encoded protein: CASSLRTGGDTGELFF.

This clonotype was found many times. The V call is TRBV30, the J call TRBJ2-1; TRBD2 might be the D (6 bases). CDR1 GTSNPN and CDR2 SVGIG come from the germline V gene (reference sequence). Trimming pared 6 bases from V and 1 base from J, leaving 13 bases between. The CDR3 spans 14 residues. The CDR3 coding sequence is TGTGCCTGTCTGACTAGAGTATCCTACAATGAGCAGTTCTTC. Translation gives CACLTRVSYNEQFF.

Regarding this clonotype: The conserved final phenylalanine or tryptophan is absent from the CDR3, which likely points to a read error. V and J are TRBV29-1 and TRBJ2-7; 7 nucleotides align to TRBD2. The V gene end was trimmed by 3 bases and the J gene end by 2 bases; junction bases not matched to a gene: 10. The germline V gene encodes CDR1 SQVTM and CDR2 ANQGSEA. This CDR3 has 15 residues. The CDR3 sequence: CSVEDNGRPPYEQYI. CDR3 nucleotide sequence: TGCAGCGTTGAGGACAACGGGAGGCCGCCCTACGAGCAGTACATC.

About this clonotype itself: A junction boundary mismatches the germline segment, possibly from a read error. This sequence joins TRBV6-6 and TRBJ2-7, with 12 nucleotides matching TRBD2. This CDR3 is built from 16 residues. Per the germline V gene, CDR1 is MNHNY and CDR2 is SVGAGI (reference sequence). CDR3 amino acids: CVSSYILAGGPYEQYF. CDR3 DNA: TGTGTCAGCAGTTACATACTAGCGGGAGGACCCTACGAGCAGTACTTC.

J is TRBJ2-1 and V is TRBV20-1; possible D gene TRBD2, 6 bases. Trimming took 3 bases from V and 2 from J, leaving 17 bases between them. Germline V gives CDR1 DFQATT, CDR2 SNEGSKA (reference sequence). CDR3 length: 16 residues. The CDR3 nucleotides read TGCAGTGCTAGCGACCCCCTCGGGGGTACCTACAATGAGCAGTTCTTC. Protein product: CSASDPLGGTYNEQFF.

On this clonotype itself: At one end the junction does not follow the germline gene, possibly because of a read error. V gene TRBV13 combines with J gene TRBJ2-1; 8 nucleotides agree with TRBD2. Germline V CDR1 and CDR2: PRHDT, FYEKMQ (reference sequence). The CDR3 sequence is 15 residues long. CDR3 region: CASSIGTSGNNEHFF. Here the CDR3 DNA reads TGTGCCAGCAGCATAGGTACTAGCGGAAACAATGAGCATTTCTTC.

With regard to this clonotype: As the CDR3 is not closed by the conserved phenylalanine or tryptophan, this likely results from a read error. V and J are TRBV4-1 and TRBJ2-3, with 8 positions matching TRBD2. CDR1 and CDR2 from the germline V gene are MGHRA and YSYEKL. Losses at the gene ends were 3 bases for V and 3 bases for J; bases not matched to a gene: 17. The CDR3 runs 19 residues. CDR3 sequence reads: CASSQPLLASERETDTQYV. The CDR3, as DNA: TGCGCCAGCAGCCAGCCCCTCTTAGCGTCGGAGCGGGAGACAGATACGCAGTATGTT.

Comment on this clonotype: Since a much larger clone is just one base distant, this may be a read error. The J gene is TRBJ1-1, the V gene TRBV4-1, with unresolved D. Germline loops: CDR1 MGHRA, CDR2 YSYEKL. This CDR3 is 15 amino acids long. Trimming removed 0 bases at V and 0 bases at J, with 8 bases between. The CDR3 nucleotides are TGCGCCAGCAGCCAAGAGCCCCAGGTGAACACTGAAGCTTTCTTT. Its translation is CASSQEPQVNTEAFF.

There are a few counts of this clonotype. Being one base from a much bigger clone, this may be a read error. This chain connects TRBV6-1 to TRBJ1-5, with D perhaps matching TRBD1 (5 bases). Between the trimmed V and J ends, which lost 4 bases and 0 bases, there was a span of 13 bases. The germline V gene encodes CDR1 MNHNS and CDR2 SASEGT. The CDR3 length is 16 residues. CDR3: CASSGRGHFSNQPQHF. The CDR3, as DNA: TGTGCCAGCAGTGGACGTGGACATTTTAGCAATCAGCCCCAGCATTTT.

Remarks on this clonotype: One end of the junction varies from germline; a read error may be responsible. V gene TRBV11-3 combines with J gene TRBJ2-7; perhaps D is TRBD1 or TRBD2 (6 bases each). Germline V gene data show CDR1 as SGHNT and CDR2 as YENEEA. This CDR3 has 14 residues. The CDR3 bases are TGTACCAGCAGCCCGAGGGGGGAAGCCTACGAGCAGTACTTC. Translated: CTSSPRGEAYEQYF. The full variable domain, with the rest looked up from reference TRBV11-3 and TRBJ2-7, is EAGVVQSPRYKIIEKKQPVAFWCNPISGHNTLYWYLQNLGQGPELLIRYENEEAVDDSQLPKDRFSAERLKGVDSTLKIQPAELGDSAVYLCTSSPRGEAYEQYFGPGTRLTVT.

This clonotype showed up many times. The chain joins TRBV5-6 to TRBJ1-2; D is perhaps TRBD1 (6 bases). Between the trimmed V and J ends, which lost 5 bases and 4 bases, there was a span of 12 bases. CDR1 SGHDT and CDR2 YYEEEE come from the germline V gene. This CDR3 has 13 residues. The CDR3 loop reads CASRSGQLYGYTF. The CDR3, as DNA: TGTGCCAGCAGATCTGGACAGCTCTATGGCTACACCTTC.

Worth noting for this clonotype: The conserved phenylalanine or tryptophan is not found at the CDR3 terminus, so this likely reflects a read error. V gene TRBV6-5 combines with J gene TRBJ2-7; perhaps TRBD1 as D (5 bases). The CDR3 is 14 residues long. Germline values: CDR1 MNHEY, CDR2 SVGAGI. V dropped 9 bases and J dropped 5 bases, with 20 bases sitting between them. The DNA for the CDR3 is TGTGCCAGTCAAGGTTCATTGGGGCACAACGAGCAGTACCTC. Translating it yields CASQGSLGHNEQYL.

About this clonotype itself: A much larger clone lies one base from this, so it may be a read error. This chain links TRBV5-4 with TRBJ2-3, with D hard to call. Trimming cost V 4 bases and J 3 bases, with 9 bases left between them. The CDR3 is 13 amino acids. Per the germline V gene, CDR1 is SGHNT and CDR2 is YYREEE (reference sequence). The CDR3 is CASSDEFTDTQYF. In DNA, the CDR3 is TGTGCCAGCAGCGACGAATTTACAGATACGCAGTATTTT. Variable domain in full (rest from reference TRBV5-4 and TRBJ2-3): ETGVTQSPTHLIKTRGQQVTLRCSSQSGHNTVSWYQQALGQGPQFIFQYYREEENGRGNFPPRFSGLQFPNYSSELNVNALELDDSALYLCASSDEFTDTQYFGPGTRLTVL.

For this clonotype: It is likely a read error, because the conserved phenylalanine at the end of the CDR3 is missing. The chain carries TRBV11-2 and TRBJ2-3, with unresolved D. Trimming pared 5 bases from V and 0 bases from J, leaving 12 bases between. This CDR3 contains 15 residues. Germline V CDR1 and CDR2: SGHAT, FQNNGV. The CDR3 reads CASSHFLESTDTQYS. The CDR3 nucleotides are TGTGCCAGCAGCCATTTCTTGGAAAGCACAGATACGCAGTATTCT.